A single sample is the source of the 27 T cell receptor beta chains below, sequenced in a study of T-cell memory formation after mild COVID-19. Using its own MiXCR run on the 5' RACE reads, TCRdb lists one record per CDR3 protein. The sample lists around 200,000 distinct CDR3 sequences, roughly 17% occurring once. Source material: PBMCs or a T cell subset sorted from them (not recorded which). The receptor set was obtained from an adult woman who had mild COVID-19 (a few samples of this study predate the infection). Cell type and time point are not known.

The chain has TRBV6-6 and TRBJ2-7; tentatively, D is TRBD1 or TRBD2 (5 bases each). Per the germline V gene, CDR1 is MNHNY and CDR2 is SVGAGI (reference sequence). With 6 bases removed from V and 0 bases from J, the gap between germline ends came to 6 bases. This CDR3 spans 12 amino acids. The CDR3 reads CASRGVSYEQYF. The DNA for the CDR3 is TGTGCCAGCAGGGGGGTCTCCTACGAGCAGTACTTC.

Written as DNA, the CDR3 is TGTGCCAGCAGCTTTCCTCCGCTAACAGATACGCAGTATTTT. This codes for CASSFPPLTDTQYF. The chain couples TRBV7-9 to TRBJ2-3; the D is unclear. Per germline, CDR1 SEHNR and CDR2 FQNEAQ (reference sequence). Trimming removed 3 bases at V and 3 bases at J, with 10 bases between. This CDR3 spans 14 amino acids. The entire variable domain, with the rest obtained from reference TRBV7-9 and TRBJ2-3, is as follows: DTGVSQNPRHKITKRGQNVTFRCDPISEHNRLYWYRQTLGQGPEFLTYFQNEAQLEKSRLLSDRFSAERPKGSFSTLEIQRTEQGDSAMYLCASSFPPLTDTQYFGPGTRLTVL.

This clonotype was detected a few times. The chain is built from TRBV29-1 and TRBJ1-1; D not certain. The germline V gene encodes CDR1 SQVTM and CDR2 ANQGSEA. Trimming took 6 bases from V and 3 from J, leaving 11 bases between them. The CDR3 has 12 residues. The CDR3 bases are TGCAGCGTAGCCGAGGAGTACACTGAAGCTTTCTTT. This sequence encodes CSVAEEYTEAFF. The variable domain in full, completed from reference TRBV29-1 and TRBJ1-1, reads SAVISQKPSRDICQRGTSLTIQCQVDSQVTMMFWYRQQPGQSLTLIATANQGSEATYESGFVIDKFPISRPNLTFSTLTVSNMSPEDSSIYLCSVAEEYTEAFFGQGTRLTVV.

This clonotype was seen more than once but under ten times. The chain links TRBV12-3 or TRBV12-4 to TRBJ2-7; maybe TRBD2 (6 bases). The length of the CDR3 is 14 residues. V lost 3 bases to trimming and J lost 7 bases, with 16 bases between them. The CDR3 DNA is TGTGCCAGCAGTTTTGCGGGATCTCTGGGAGAGCAGTACTTC. Encoded protein: CASSFAGSLGEQYF.

As DNA, the CDR3 is TGCAGTGCCCGGGGGCGCCCCGACAATGAGCAGTTCTTC. Translation: CSARGRPDNEQFF. The J gene is TRBJ2-1, the V gene TRBV20-1, with D perhaps being TRBD1 or TRBD2 (6 bases each). Germline CDR1 is DFQATT and CDR2 is SNEGSKA (reference sequence). V was shortened by 6 bases and J by 5 bases, with 14 bases between the two germline ends. CDR3 length: 13 residues.

This clonotype has only a few counts. The chain is built from TRBV12-3 or TRBV12-4 and TRBJ1-2, with D possibly matching TRBD1 (6 bases). V was trimmed by 6 bases and J by 7 bases, leaving 15 bases between them. The CDR3 is 13 residues long. DNA of the CDR3: TGTGCCAGCAGCTCAGGACAGTACGGTGGCTACACCTTC. Amino acid sequence: CASSSGQYGGYTF.

The J gene is TRBJ2-3, the V gene TRBV29-1; 10 nucleotides agree with TRBD2. The V gene's germline CDR1 is SQVTM and CDR2 ANQGSEA. Trimming cost V 4 bases and J 2 bases; bases outside gene matches: 6. This CDR3 has 15 residues. CDR3: CSVVAGGPFTDTQYF. The CDR3 coding sequence is TGCAGCGTTGTAGCGGGGGGCCCTTTCACAGATACGCAGTATTTT.

The chain recombines TRBV5-1 with TRBJ2-4, with D perhaps matching TRBD1 (6 bases). V lost 7 bases and J lost 6, with 23 bases in between. This CDR3 is built from 16 residues. Germline loops: CDR1 SGHRS, CDR2 YFSETQ. The DNA for the CDR3 is TGCGCCAGCCCCCTGACGGCCAGGGGTCGAGGAAACATTCAGTACTTC. Translation: CASPLTARGRGNIQYF.

This clonotype has only one observation. V gene TRBV10-3 combines with J gene TRBJ1-2; D is unclear. The CDR3 covers 12 residues. In germline, CDR1 is ENHRY, CDR2 SYGVKD. CDR3 amino acids: CAIGEGSYGYTF. CDR3 nucleotide sequence: TGTGCAATCGGGGAGGGTAGCTATGGCTACACCTTC.

This sequence joins TRBV5-1 and TRBJ2-1; 7 bases agree with TRBD2. This CDR3 contains 16 residues. V dropped 0 bases and J dropped 5; count of bases not matched to a gene: 8. The germline gives CDR1 SGHRS, CDR2 YFSETQ. CDR3 coding DNA: TGCGCCAGCAGCTTGGCCCTAGCGGTCACTAACAATGAGCAGTTCTTC. It yields the protein CASSLALAVTNNEQFF.

This chain connects TRBV5-4 to TRBJ2-1; TRBD2 agrees at 11 bases. This CDR3 region has 15 residues. V shed 4 bases and J 5 bases; nucleotides not matched to a gene: 5. CDR1 and CDR2 (germline): SGHNT, YYREEE (reference sequence). CDR3 sequence: CASSPKGLADNEQFF. CDR3 DNA sequence: TGTGCCAGCAGCCCAAAGGGACTAGCGGACAATGAGCAGTTCTTC.

The rearrangement links TRBV5-1 to TRBJ2-3; the D call may be TRBD1 or TRBD2 (5 bases each). Germline-derived CDR1 and CDR2 are SGHRS and YFSETQ. The CDR3 has 14 residues. Trimming pared 3 bases from V and 2 bases from J, leaving 10 bases between. This CDR3 reads CASSSGTVTDTQYF. The CDR3 DNA sequence: TGCGCCAGCAGCTCTGGGACGGTCACAGATACGCAGTATTTT.

The gene calls are TRBV20-1 and TRBJ2-7, with D maybe TRBD1 (5 bases). V lost 4 bases and J lost 5, with 18 bases in between. Germline assignment: CDR1 DFQATT and CDR2 SNEGSKA (reference sequence). This CDR3 is 14 amino acids long. CDR3 DNA: TGCAGTGCTACCGAGAGTACAGGTCGGGACGAGCAGTACTTC. Translated, it gives CSATESTGRDEQYF.

This clonotype was observed a handful of times. V gene TRBV4-3 combines with J gene TRBJ2-1; D might be TRBD2 (6 bases). Germline CDR1 LGHNA, CDR2 YSLEER. Between the trimmed V and J ends, which lost 2 bases and 4 bases, there was a span of 15 bases. The CDR3 covers 16 residues. CDR3 sequence: CASSQIGGRMYNEQFF. The CDR3 DNA reads as TGCGCCAGCAGCCAAATCGGAGGGCGGATGTACAATGAGCAGTTCTTC.

The chain joins TRBV19 to TRBJ2-6; D gene uncertain. Between the trimmed V and J ends, which lost 4 bases and 2 bases, there was a span of 6 bases. The germline CDR1 and CDR2 sequences are LNHDA and SQIVND (reference sequence). This CDR3 is built from 14 residues. This CDR3 reads CASSTPAGANVLTF. The DNA of the CDR3 is TGTGCCAGTAGTACCCCGGCTGGGGCCAACGTCCTGACTTTC.

This clonotype is a singleton in its sample. The chain links TRBV7-9 to TRBJ1-2; D is unclear. Germline CDR1 is SEHNR and CDR2 is FQNEAQ (reference sequence). The CDR3 loop spans 14 amino acids. Trimming removed 0 bases at V and 4 bases at J, with 9 bases between. In nucleotides, the CDR3 is TGTGCCAGCAGCTTAGCGCGCCAGACCTATGGCTACACCTTC. This translates into CASSLARQTYGYTF.

The CDR3 DNA sequence: TGCAGTGCTAGAGATGCGGCGGTGGCCACAGATACGCAGTATTTT. Translated: CSARDAAVATDTQYF. The V gene is TRBV20-1, the J gene TRBJ2-3; D gene unclear. The germline gives CDR1 DFQATT, CDR2 SNEGSKA (reference sequence). V lost 0 bases, J lost 2 bases, and 12 bases lay in between. The CDR3 is 15 amino acids.

This chain links TRBV27 with TRBJ1-5, with no clear D. There are 12 residues in the CDR3. V lost 5 bases and J 6 bases, leaving 8 bases between the germline ends. Germline V CDR1 and CDR2: MNHEY, SMNVEV (reference sequence). The CDR3 is CASSHIGQPQHF. Written as DNA, the CDR3 is TGTGCCAGCAGTCATATTGGTCAGCCCCAGCATTTT.

The V call is TRBV29-1, the J call TRBJ2-7, with D unclear. The CDR3 has 9 residues. Germline V gene data show CDR1 as SQVTM and CDR2 as ANQGSEA. V lost 5 bases and J lost 6, with 5 bases in between. The CDR3 here is CSVSSEQYF. As DNA, the CDR3 is TGCAGCGTTTCTTCCGAGCAGTACTTC.

This clonotype appeared a few times. A read error may produce the germline difference seen at one junction end. The chain employs TRBV3-1 and TRBJ2-7; D perhaps matches TRBD1 (6 bases). Germline V gene lookup returns CDR1 LGHDT and CDR2 YNNKEL (reference sequence). This CDR3 has 14 residues. CDR3 in amino acids: CASSKEAGAREQYF. The CDR3, as DNA: TGTGCCAGCAGCAAAGAGGCAGGGGCGAGGGAGCAGTACTTC.

This sequence joins TRBV5-1 and TRBJ1-2; 7 bases agree with TRBD1. Per germline, CDR1 SGHRS and CDR2 YFSETQ. The CDR3 has 16 residues. V gave up 0 bases and J gave up 8 bases; unmatched junction bases: 13. This CDR3 reads CASSLVVGRGGVGYTF. Written as DNA, the CDR3 is TGCGCCAGCAGCTTGGTAGTAGGTCGAGGGGGCGTCGGCTACACCTTC.

This chain uses TRBV20-1 with TRBJ2-3; no reliable D call. Germline-derived CDR1 and CDR2 are DFQATT and SNEGSKA (reference sequence). The CDR3 consists of 11 residues. The V end was cut by 5 bases, the J end by 4 bases, with 7 bases between. CDR3 protein: CSAPISDTQYF. The DNA of the CDR3 is TGCAGTGCTCCCATATCAGATACGCAGTATTTT.

This clonotype has just a few counts. The J gene is TRBJ2-7, the V gene TRBV7-3; 7 bases match TRBD2. The J segment lost 0 bases and the V segment lost 0 bases, leaving 5 bases of the junction unmatched. There are 16 residues in the CDR3. Germline V gene data show CDR1 as SGHTA and CDR2 as FQGTGA. In DNA, the CDR3 is TGTGCCAGCAGCTTAACGGGAGCGGGGCGCTCCTACGAGCAGTACTTC. It encodes CASSLTGAGRSYEQYF.

This clonotype has only a few counts. The chain is built from TRBV4-1 and TRBJ1-4; TRBD1 agrees at 10 bases. V gave up 1 base and J gave up 8 bases; unmatched junction bases: 7. Germline CDR1 reads MGHRA; CDR2 reads YSYEKL. The CDR3 has 16 residues. This CDR3 is CASSQGGQGGGEKLFF. CDR3 coding DNA: TGCGCCAGCAGCCAAGGCGGACAGGGGGGAGGAGAAAAACTGTTTTTT.

This clonotype was counted between two and nine times. The genes are TRBV12-3 or TRBV12-4 and TRBJ2-1; TRBD1 matches 8 bases. The CDR3 consists of 17 residues. Trimming at V came to 1 base and at J to 4 bases, leaving 9 bases not matched to a gene. For the CDR3, the DNA is TGTGCCAGCAGTTTAGTCTTCGGACAGGGACATTACAATGAGCAGTTCTTC. This encodes CASSLVFGQGHYNEQFF.

The genes are TRBV11-3 and TRBJ2-1; tentatively, D is TRBD2 (5 bases). Trimming took off 5 bases at V and 6 bases at J, with 17 bases between the two ends. The germline V gene encodes CDR1 SGHNT and CDR2 YENEEA. CDR3 length equals 15 residues. The CDR3 loop reads CASSLLLGLGNEQFF. The CDR3 bases are TGTGCCAGCAGCCTTCTACTAGGTTTGGGCAATGAGCAGTTCTTC.

The chain recombines TRBV5-4 with TRBJ1-1; TRBD1 matches 11 bases. CDR3 length: 13 residues. The germline gives CDR1 SGHNT, CDR2 YYREEE (reference sequence). After removal of 4 bases from V and 11 bases from J, the junction contained 7 bases not matched to a gene. In DNA form, the CDR3 reads TGTGCCAGCAGCCGAGGGACAGGGGGTGAGGCTTTCTTT. Its translation is CASSRGTGGEAFF.